This T cell receptor (beta chain) was identified in a study of shared clonotypes between healthy human individuals (dated by TCRdb to about 2020). Some background on the complete study: A couple of women and a few men aged 18 to 49 years were included in the cohort. To estimate repertoire size and how much clonotypes are shared between individuals, the study performed deep sequencing of blood TCR repertoires from roughly five healthy adults. Different laboratories and diverse techniques were used to prepare libraries and sequence TCR repertoires, to increase sequencing depth and limit assay-specific biases. Per donor, leukapheresis produced somewhere between about 0.9 and 9.5 billion PBMCs. Summary of the overall study and its limitations: The small number of donors limited the genetic and exposure-history diversity represented. Sampling was restricted to blood, and TCR repertoires in tissues likely differ from the TCR repertoires found in blood. Based on pairwise subsampling, the degree of clonotype sharing among donors was expected to be affected by sequencing depth.

Using the deep immunoSEQ assay, TCR CDR3 regions were amplified from genomic DNA by multiplex PCR. Extracted genomic DNA from each cell subset was spread evenly across all wells of several immunoSEQ 96-well plates, with each plate serving as a replicate. For unsorted PBMC, each replicate PCR was loaded with around 300 ng genomic DNA, equivalent to 30,000 or so T cell genomes. Ten immunoSEQ deep assay plates were used to sequence unsorted PBMC genomic DNA. Purified libraries were quantified with a Qubit 3.0 fluorometer, sized on a Bioanalyzer 2100, and re-quantified with the KAPA Library Quantification kit. Every immunoSEQ 96-well plate was sequenced on a separate single-read 150-cycle Illumina NextSeq 550 flow cell. Turning to the authors' computational methods: Because the immunoSEQ output held only junctional sequences and lacked quality scores, the filtering could not match the filtering applied to full-length reads. To assign V/J genes and CDR3, sequences were annotated against IMGT germline references using PyIR, a Python wrapper for IgBLAST v1.9. Reads were removed for weak V/J assignments (E-value above 1e-6), missing CDR3, stop codons, out-of-frame junctions, or ambiguous translated residues. V3J clonotypes were defined by identical inferred V gene, J gene, and CDR3 amino acid sequence. To compute the percentage overlap between repertoires, the number of shared unique clonotypes was divided by the size of the smaller repertoire. Repertoire richness was assessed with RTK rarefaction, the Chao1 estimator, and Recon v2.1 estimates of unobserved clonotypes. TCRdb took this table from immuneACCESS and kept in-frame rearrangements with V and J called. Such tables lack part of the clones; where checked against another copy, unresolved V genes explain under half of the gap, and the rest is unexplained. V, J and clone size reflect that table, while D and trimming were determined from the DNA. The sample yields some 530,000 clones; 60% to 80% were counted once. Around 12% of the sample is taken by the ten largest.

Concerning this clone itself: The target of this receptor is not known. No base quality information exists; no much larger clone differs at one position.

The donors were healthy, HIV-negative adults who had no recently reported acute infections or vaccinations. All donors were Caucasian adults living in Nashville, Tennessee, USA. In the unsorted samples, roughly 90 million PBMCs were counted, and genomic DNA was extracted using the QIAamp DNA Blood Mini kit. After blood collection by leukapheresis, PBMCs were isolated using Ficoll-Histopaque density gradient centrifugation and then cryopreserved in the vapor phase of liquid nitrogen. Including cysteine and phenylalanine, the CDR3 has 17 amino acids. CDR3 DNA only is kept here, 51 bases in frame from base 1. The germline V gene (reference sequence) specifies SGHNT as CDR1 and YYREEE as CDR2. V is reduced by 0 bases and J by 6 bases, leaving a spacing of 21 bases between them.

The sequencing input was PBMCs. The chain couples TRBV5-4 to TRBJ1-2; no confident D gene assignment can be made. This TCR came from a woman in her thirties or forties in good health. Some clones in this sample may be carry-over from other donors' samples. The DNA sequence is as follows: TGTGCCAGCAGCTTGGGCTCACCTGGGGTTTCAGCGGATGGCTACACCTTC. It translates as CASSLGSPGVSADGYTF.